Listed here are 22 T cell receptor beta chains from one sample, sequenced in a study of T cells after yellow fever vaccination (dated by TCRdb to the late 2010s). Library prep was done by 5' RACE. TCRdb names Illumina NovaSeq 6000 as the instrument used. Using fastp at Q25 and MiXCR, TCRdb reprocessed the public reads and kept productive beta chains. Rows with one shared CDR3 protein collapse into an entry with the most common genes and DNA. The sample table lists about 320,000 distinct CDR3 sequences, around 11% of them with a count of one. The top ten clonotypes cover approximately 3.3% of the sample. The treatment or condition label, read with the paper, signifies: live attenuated yellow fever vaccine strain. The specimen comprised CD4+ T cells sorted from PBMCs, sampled 45 days after the yellow fever booster vaccination. These receptors all stem from a man aged 18 to 30 who received the YFV17D yellow fever vaccine.

By sample share, this clonotype is medium-sized. This chain joins TRBV7-2 and TRBJ1-4, with D unclear. This CDR3 region has 17 residues. V shed 5 bases and J shed 0 bases, with 16 bases lying between them. Germline V gives CDR1 SGHTA, CDR2 FQGNSA. CDR3 in DNA: TGTGCCAGCAGCCCCGGCGGAGGGCGTGCAACTAATGAAAAACTGTTTTTT. It yields the protein CASSPGGGRATNEKLFF.

This rearrangement joins TRBV7-2 to TRBJ2-1, with 8 bases lining up with TRBD1. CDR3 size: 15 residues. Looked up from germline, CDR1 is SGHTA and CDR2 is FQGNSA. The V and J ends lost 2 bases and 5 bases, in that order; junction bases with no gene match: 5. This CDR3 is CASSLTQGVNNEQFF. CDR3 coding DNA: TGTGCCAGCAGCTTAACACAGGGGGTAAACAATGAGCAGTTCTTC.

This clonotype was counted only a few times. The chain carries TRBV6-1 and TRBJ2-7; 10 bases map to TRBD1. This CDR3 comprises 13 residues. The J segment lost 4 bases and the V segment lost 7 bases, leaving 4 bases of the junction unmatched. From germline, CDR1 is MNHNS and CDR2 SASEGT. The DNA of the CDR3 is TGTGCCAGCACGGGACAGGGGAGATACGAGCAGTACGTC. Translated: CASTGQGRYEQYV.

This clonotype was counted a few times. The chain recombines TRBV20-1 with TRBJ1-1; no firm D call. The V end was cut by 0 bases, the J end by 8 bases, with 13 bases between. Germline V gene data show CDR1 as DFQATT and CDR2 as SNEGSKA (reference sequence). CDR3 length equals 13 residues. This chain's CDR3 is CSARDMQTGEAFF. The DNA of the CDR3 is TGCAGTGCTAGAGATATGCAGACTGGGGAAGCTTTCTTT.

This clonotype turned up a few times. Here the CDR3 reads CASSPQVNSYNEQFF. The CDR3 region has the DNA TGTGCCAGCTCACCACAGGTAAACTCCTACAATGAGCAGTTCTTC. The rearrangement joins TRBV18 to TRBJ2-1; D unclear. CDR3 length equals 15 residues. Germline loops: CDR1 KGHSH, CDR2 LQKENI. The germline V and J ends were trimmed by 1 base and 0 bases, with 7 bases remaining between them.

This clonotype was recorded a few times. The gene calls are TRBV5-1 and TRBJ1-4; 9 bases align to TRBD1. CDR1 and CDR2 from the germline V gene are SGHRS and YFSETQ. The CDR3 loop spans 15 amino acids. V was clipped by 4 bases and J by 7 bases; unmatched bases: 8. For the CDR3, the DNA is TGCGCCAGCAGCACAGGGGGCGAGGGACGTGAAAAACTGTTTTTT. It specifies CASSTGGEGREKLFF.

This clonotype occurred a few times. The chain carries TRBV3-1 and TRBJ2-1; TRBD2 aligns across 8 bases. This CDR3 region has 15 residues. With 2 bases clipped from V and 7 bases from J, the junction kept 7 bases outside the gene matches. Germline assignment: CDR1 LGHDT and CDR2 YNNKEL (reference sequence). The CDR3 nucleotides read TGTGCCAGCAGCCAAACTAGCGGTCGCTGGAATGAGCAGTTCTTC. It specifies CASSQTSGRWNEQFF.

This clonotype has a handful of counts. The chain joins TRBV5-1 to TRBJ2-7; 8 positions agree with TRBD1. The CDR3 is 14 amino acids. Trimming at V came to 4 bases and at J to 3 bases, leaving 6 bases not matched to a gene. Germline V lookup: CDR1 SGHRS, CDR2 YFSETQ. CDR3 coding DNA: TGCGCCAGCAGCCCCCCGGGACAGGACTACGAGCAGTACTTC. This gives the protein CASSPPGQDYEQYF.

V is TRBV10-3 and J is TRBJ2-3; 8 bases fit TRBD2. The CDR3 has 18 residues. With 2 bases clipped from V and 0 bases from J, the junction kept 10 bases outside the gene matches. From germline, CDR1 is ENHRY and CDR2 SYGVKD. CDR3 in amino acids: CAISERENSGTSTDTQYF. CDR3 DNA sequence: TGTGCCATCAGTGAGAGAGAGAATAGCGGGACCAGCACAGATACGCAGTATTTT.

This clonotype has more than one count but fewer than ten. V is TRBV7-2 and J is TRBJ2-3; D possibly matches TRBD1 or TRBD2 (5 bases each). Germline CDR1 SGHTA, CDR2 FQGNSA. This CDR3 region has 13 residues. V gave up 1 base and J gave up 6 bases, with 8 bases separating them. The CDR3 nucleotides read TGTGCCAGCAGCTTAGAGGGACGCGATACGCAGTATTTT. Protein: CASSLEGRDTQYF.

V and J are TRBV3-1 and TRBJ2-5; unclear D gene. In germline, CDR1 is LGHDT, CDR2 YNNKEL (reference sequence). The length of the CDR3 is 14 residues. V lost 0 bases, J lost 1 base, and 6 bases lay in between. DNA of the CDR3: TGTGCCAGCAGCCAAGACGGTTCCCAAGAGACCCAGTACTTC. Encoded protein: CASSQDGSQETQYF.

This clonotype has just a few counts. The chain has TRBV20-1 and TRBJ2-3, with 13 bases identical to TRBD2. Germline CDR1 is DFQATT and CDR2 is SNEGSKA (reference sequence). The junction had 6 bases not matched to a gene; V was cut back by 4 bases and J by 2 bases. The CDR3 contains 16 residues. CDR3 in amino acids: CSAIGTSGANTDTQYF. In DNA form, the CDR3 reads TGCAGTGCTATCGGGACTAGCGGGGCGAACACAGATACGCAGTATTTT.

The chain uses TRBV5-5 and TRBJ1-1; D possibly corresponds to TRBD1 (6 bases). V was pared by 1 base and J by 11 bases, with 15 bases between. The CDR3 covers 13 residues. In germline, CDR1 is SGHKS, CDR2 YYEKEE (reference sequence). The CDR3 region has the DNA TGTGCCAGCAGCTTGAGTTCGGGGGGGCCGGCTTTCTTT. Its protein is CASSLSSGGPAFF. The whole variable domain, remainder taken from reference TRBV5-5 and TRBJ1-1, is DAGVTQSPTHLIKTRGQQVTLRCSPISGHKSVSWYQQVLGQGPQFIFQYYEKEERGRGNFPDRFSARQFPNYSSELNVNALLLGDSALYLCASSLSSGGPAFFGQGTRLTVV.

This clonotype was counted between two and nine times. The gene calls are TRBV11-2 and TRBJ2-7, with D possibly TRBD1 on 5 matching bases. Trimming took 4 bases from V and 2 from J, leaving 15 bases between them. CDR3 length: 15 residues. CDR1 and CDR2 (germline): SGHAT, FQNNGV. The CDR3 here is CASSSRAHPTYEQYF. The CDR3 DNA reads TGTGCCAGCAGCTCCAGGGCGCACCCAACCTACGAGCAGTACTTC.

Here the CDR3 reads CATSDGGVPGELFF. The CDR3 nucleotides read TGTGCCACCAGTGATGGAGGGGTTCCCGGGGAGCTGTTTTTT. The V call is TRBV24-1, the J call TRBJ2-2; perhaps TRBD2 as D (6 bases). CDR3 length: 14 amino acids. V lost 3 bases and J 6 bases, leaving 10 bases between the germline ends. The germline V gene has CDR1 KGHDR and CDR2 SFDVKD.

The chain employs TRBV2 and TRBJ2-2; 7 bases line up with TRBD2. There are 15 residues in the CDR3. V shed 5 bases, J shed 6 bases, and the junction held 9 bases outside the gene matches. CDR1 is SNHLY and CDR2 is FYNNEI in the germline V gene. For the CDR3, the DNA is TGTGCCAGCAGTCCCAGGGAGGGGAGGTCCGGGGAGCTGTTTTTT. Translation gives CASSPREGRSGELFF.

This chain joins TRBV5-1 and TRBJ2-2; 7 bases map to TRBD1. This CDR3 is 14 amino acids long. The junction had 4 bases not matched to a gene; V was cut back by 6 bases and J by 2 bases. The V gene's germline CDR1 is SGHRS and CDR2 YFSETQ. In nucleotides, the CDR3 is TGCGCCAGCACGGGACAGACCAACACCGGGGAGCTGTTTTTT. Protein product: CASTGQTNTGELFF.

The chain is built from TRBV20-1 and TRBJ1-2; 8 nucleotides line up with TRBD1. Losses at the gene ends were 6 bases for V and 8 bases for J; bases not matched to a gene: 11. Germline CDR1 is DFQATT and CDR2 is SNEGSKA (reference sequence). CDR3 size: 13 residues. CDR3 sequence (DNA): TGCAGTGCCTCAGGGGGCCAGAGGGTGGGCTACACCTTC. Encoded protein: CSASGGQRVGYTF.

There are many counts of this clonotype. J is TRBJ2-7 and V is TRBV6-1; D might be TRBD2 (6 bases). Germline CDR1 is MNHNS and CDR2 is SASEGT. V lost 4 bases, J lost 2 bases, and 9 bases lay in between. This CDR3 contains 13 residues. CDR3 nucleotides: TGTGCCAGCAGTGCGGGACTGGCCTACGAGCAGTACGTC. Translated: CASSAGLAYEQYV.

This clonotype has a handful of counts. The V and J genes are TRBV5-1 and TRBJ2-7; D gene ambiguous. V gave up 0 bases and J gave up 7 bases, with 11 bases separating them. This CDR3 has 13 residues. Germline CDR1 reads SGHRS; CDR2 reads YFSETQ. CDR3 sequence (DNA): TGCGCCAGCAGCTTGGCCGGGTTCGGGGAGCAGTACTTC. Residues: CASSLAGFGEQYF.

The J gene is TRBJ1-5, the V gene TRBV21-1. TRBV21-1 is an annotated pseudogene. The CDR3 has 10 amino acids. The DNA for the CDR3 is TGTGCCAGCCGACCTCAGCCCCAGCATTTT. This translates into CASRPQPQHF.

This clonotype occurred many times. J is TRBJ2-5 and V is TRBV9, with D perhaps TRBD2 (6 bases). Germline V gene data show CDR1 as SGDLS and CDR2 as YYNGEE. V was trimmed by 4 bases and J by 5 bases, leaving 21 bases between them. The CDR3 length is 16 residues. The chain's CDR3 is CASSPHLSGFKETQYF. CDR3 DNA: TGTGCCAGCAGCCCCCACCTCAGCGGGTTTAAGGAGACCCAGTACTTC.